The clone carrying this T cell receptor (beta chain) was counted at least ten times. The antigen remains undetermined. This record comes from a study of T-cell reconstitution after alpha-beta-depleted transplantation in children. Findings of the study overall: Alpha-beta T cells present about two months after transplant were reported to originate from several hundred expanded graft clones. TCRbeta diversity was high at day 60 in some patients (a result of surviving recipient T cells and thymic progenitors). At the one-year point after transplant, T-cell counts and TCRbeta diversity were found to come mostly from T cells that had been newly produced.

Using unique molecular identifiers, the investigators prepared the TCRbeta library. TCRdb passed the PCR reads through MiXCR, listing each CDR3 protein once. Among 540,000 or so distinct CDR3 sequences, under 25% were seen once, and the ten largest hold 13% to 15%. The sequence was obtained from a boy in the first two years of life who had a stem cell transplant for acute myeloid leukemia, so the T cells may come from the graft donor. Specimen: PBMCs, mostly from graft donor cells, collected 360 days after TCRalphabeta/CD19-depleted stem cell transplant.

As DNA, the CDR3 is TGTGCCTGGATGAAAACAGATACGCAGTATTTT. As protein: CAWMKTDTQYF. The J gene is TRBJ2-3, the V gene TRBV30; no clear D gene. V was clipped by 4 bases and J by 3 bases, with 5 bases between them. In germline, CDR1 is GTSNPN, CDR2 SVGIG (reference sequence). The CDR3 is 11 amino acids.